Included here is one T cell receptor (beta chain) sequence, with context. The entry originates in a study of blood T cell repertoires in COVID-19. Background on the study: The United States, Italy and Spain supplied acute and convalescent COVID-19 samples.

The method was immunoSEQ multiplex PCR; TCRdb's version includes in-frame clones alone and lacks a portion of them. The sample has 50,000 or so clones; around 80% are singletons. The CDR3 has 13 residues. The ends were cut back, 4 bases at V and 5 bases at J, with 8 bases in the middle. The germline CDR1 and CDR2 sequences are MNHNY and SVGAGI (reference sequence). The V call is TRBV6-6, the J call TRBJ2-2; D perhaps matches TRBD1 (6 bases). This receptor was identified in a middle-aged man with acute or convalescent COVID-19. Sequenced sample: peripheral blood. The CDR3 is CASSSGVTGELFF. CDR3 sequence (DNA): TGTGCCAGCAGTTCAGGGGTGACCGGGGAGCTGTTTTTT.